One sample yielded the 23 T cell receptor beta chains listed below, sequenced in a study of blood T cell repertoires in COVID-19. Only in-frame clones appear in the TCRdb table, and some are missing; sequencing was by immunoSEQ multiplex PCR. The sample lists approximately 170,000 clones; approximately 85% were seen once. Specimen: peripheral blood. Receptor source: a man aged 60 to 69 who had recovered from COVID-19.

For the CDR3, the DNA is TGTGCCAGCAGTCCTTCTTTAGCGGGGAAAAGCACAGATACGCAGTATTTT. Translation gives CASSPSLAGKSTDTQYF. The V and J genes are TRBV2 and TRBJ2-3; 8 bases line up with TRBD2. With V trimmed by 5 bases and J by 0 bases, 10 bases remained unmatched. The CDR3 covers 17 residues. Germline assignment: CDR1 SNHLY and CDR2 FYNNEI. Full variable domain (outside the CDR3, taken from reference TRBV2 and TRBJ2-3): EPEVTQTPSHQVTQMGQEVILRCVPISNHLYFYWYRQILGQKVEFLVSFYNNEISEKSEIFDDQFSVERPDGSNFTLKIRSTKLEDSAMYFCASSPSLAGKSTDTQYFGPGTRLTVL.

Only one count was recorded for this clone. V gene TRBV5-1 combines with J gene TRBJ2-5, with D tentatively TRBD1 (6 bases). Trimming removed 1 base at V and 5 bases at J, with 15 bases between. This CDR3 is 15 amino acids long. Germline CDR1 and CDR2: SGHRS and YFSETQ. The CDR3 loop reads CASSLLGHLGETQYF. For the CDR3, the DNA is TGCGCCAGCAGCTTGCTGGGACACCTAGGGGAGACCCAGTACTTC.

The chain links TRBV7-3 to TRBJ2-3; 11 bases are shared with TRBD1. The CDR3 extends over 14 amino acids. J lost 6 bases, V lost 5 bases, and 4 bases had no gene match. From germline, CDR1 is SGHTA and CDR2 FQGTGA. This CDR3 reads CASSQDRGRDTQYF. DNA of the CDR3: TGTGCCAGCAGCCAGGACAGGGGGCGGGATACGCAGTATTTT.

The genes are TRBV6-7 and TRBJ2-7; D perhaps matches TRBD2 (6 bases). TRBV6-7 counts as an open reading frame of uncertain function. This CDR3 region has 19 residues. The V gene lost 0 bases and the J gene lost 5 bases, with 26 bases spanning the gap. As DNA, the CDR3 is TGTGCCAGCAGTTACTCGTCGGGCCGCGGGGCACCCGCTGGGGACGAGCAGTACTTC. It specifies CASSYSSGRGAPAGDEQYF.

This chain connects TRBV4-3 to TRBJ2-7; a possible D gene is TRBD1 (6 bases). Trimming took 0 bases from V and 4 from J, leaving 13 bases between them. Looked up from germline, CDR1 is LGHNA and CDR2 is YSLEER. The length of the CDR3 is 15 residues. Here the CDR3 DNA reads TGCGCCAGCAGCCAAGATTGGGCAGGGGTGTACGAGCAGTACTTC. As protein: CASSQDWAGVYEQYF.

This rearrangement joins TRBV5-1 to TRBJ1-3; D possibly corresponds to TRBD1 (6 bases). Trimming cost V 4 bases and J 0 bases, with 14 bases left between them. The CDR3 has 16 amino acids. Germline V lookup: CDR1 SGHRS, CDR2 YFSETQ. CDR3 residues: CASSPRGGRSGNTIYF. CDR3 nucleotide sequence: TGCGCCAGCAGCCCACGTGGGGGCCGCTCTGGAAACACCATATATTTT.

This chain connects TRBV19 to TRBJ2-3, with 14 bases that match TRBD2. This CDR3 is built from 18 residues. V dropped 4 bases and J dropped 6; count of bases not matched to a gene: 12. The germline gives CDR1 LNHDA, CDR2 SQIVND (reference sequence). The CDR3 nucleotides read TGTGCCAGTAGTAGGAAAGAAGGGACTAGCGGGGGCGGGGATACGCAGTATTTT. Translated: CASSRKEGTSGGGDTQYF.

CDR3 bases: TGTGCCAGCAGGGGCTCGGACAGCTCCAATCAGCCCCAGCATTTT. This codes for CASRGSDSSNQPQHF. The chain couples TRBV2 to TRBJ1-5; maybe TRBD1 (6 bases). The germline gives CDR1 SNHLY, CDR2 FYNNEI. V was cut by 6 bases and J by 3 bases, with 15 bases left in between. This CDR3 has 15 residues.

V usage is TRBV18 and J usage is TRBJ2-2; D might be TRBD1 (5 bases). V dropped 3 bases and J dropped 1 base, with 15 bases sitting between them. CDR3 length equals 17 residues. In germline, CDR1 is KGHSH, CDR2 LQKENI. DNA for the CDR3: TGTGCCAGCTCACCGATGACAGCGCTCGGGAACACCGGGGAGCTGTTTTTT. This gives the protein CASSPMTALGNTGELFF.

The J gene is TRBJ2-3, the V gene TRBV30; 8 nucleotides align to TRBD1. This CDR3 region has 15 residues. After removal of 2 bases from V and 6 bases from J, the junction contained 10 bases not matched to a gene. Germline V gives CDR1 GTSNPN, CDR2 SVGIG (reference sequence). The CDR3: CAWSLGQVKRDTQYF. DNA for the CDR3: TGTGCCTGGAGTCTGGGACAGGTCAAAAGGGATACGCAGTATTTT.

The CDR3 sequence: CASSPLLRPLPYRTSRIQETQYF. As DNA, the CDR3 is TGTGCCAGCTCACCACTCTTACGTCCGCTCCCGTACCGGACTAGCAGAATCCAAGAGACCCAGTACTTC. The V call is TRBV18, the J call TRBJ2-5; 8 nucleotides line up with TRBD2. Trimming at V came to 1 base and at J to 1 base, leaving 26 bases not matched to a gene. This CDR3 has 23 amino acids. The V gene's germline CDR1 is KGHSH and CDR2 LQKENI.

The chain joins TRBV7-3 to TRBJ2-2, with D unresolved. Germline CDR1 and CDR2: SGHTA and FQGTGA. The length of the CDR3 is 15 residues. V shed 0 bases and J shed 1 base, with 6 bases lying between them. Here the CDR3 reads CASSLTSGNTGELFF. CDR3 coding DNA: TGTGCCAGCAGCTTAACATCAGGGAACACCGGGGAGCTGTTTTTT.

The chain is built from TRBV5-1 and TRBJ1-5; unclear D gene. The CDR3 sequence is 13 residues long. The V end was cut by 0 bases, the J end by 7 bases, with 8 bases between. Germline loops: CDR1 SGHRS, CDR2 YFSETQ. In nucleotides, the CDR3 is TGCGCCAGCAGCTTGGCCACCGGGCAGCCCCAGCATTTT. This codes for CASSLATGQPQHF.

The chain combines TRBV7-9 with TRBJ1-1; 7 positions agree with TRBD1. Unmatched junction bases numbered 3, after V lost 4 bases and J lost 1 base. Looked up from germline, CDR1 is SEHNR and CDR2 is FQNEAQ (reference sequence). The CDR3 spans 14 residues. DNA for the CDR3: TGTGCCAGCAGCTGGGGGACAGAGAACACTGAAGCTTTCTTT. Encoded protein: CASSWGTENTEAFF.

V and J are TRBV2 and TRBJ1-2; tentative D call: TRBD1 (5 bases). CDR1 SNHLY and CDR2 FYNNEI come from the germline V gene. Deletions cut 5 bases from V and 6 bases from J, with 16 bases between. CDR3 length equals 14 residues. CDR3 sequence: CASSLDVPGDGYTF. The CDR3 DNA reads TGTGCCAGCAGTCTTGACGTCCCGGGGGATGGCTACACCTTC.

This rearrangement joins TRBV5-8 to TRBJ2-2; D call uncertain. The V and J ends lost 3 bases and 4 bases respectively, with 7 bases between them. The length of the CDR3 is 13 residues. Germline loops: CDR1 SGHTS, CDR2 YDEGEE. The CDR3 DNA follows: TGTGCCAGCAGCTCGCGCTCCACCGGGGAGCTGTTTTTT. Residues: CASSSRSTGELFF.

V is TRBV9 and J is TRBJ1-2, with D tentatively TRBD1 (6 bases). The CDR3 has 17 residues. CDR1 and CDR2 from the germline V gene are SGDLS and YYNGEE. Trimming left V 0 bases short and J 2 bases short, with 17 bases between. The CDR3 coding sequence is TGTGCCAGCAGCGTAGGCGGGGGGCGCCTCCTCAACTATGGCTACACCTTC. It encodes CASSVGGGRLLNYGYTF.

J is TRBJ2-2 and V is TRBV7-3; D is uncertain. This CDR3 has 13 amino acids. The germline CDR1 and CDR2 sequences are SGHTA and FQGTGA. Deletions cut 4 bases from V and 5 bases from J, with 8 bases between. CDR3 coding DNA: TGTGCCAGCAGCTCGCGATGGACCGGGGAGCTGTTTTTT. Residues: CASSSRWTGELFF.

CDR3 loop: CSVEGHLGGAFF. Here the CDR3 DNA reads TGCAGCGTTGAGGGCCACCTAGGGGGAGCTTTCTTT. V and J are TRBV29-1 and TRBJ1-1; perhaps TRBD1 as D (6 bases). Germline CDR1 is SQVTM and CDR2 is ANQGSEA. The length of the CDR3 is 12 residues. With 3 bases removed from V and 10 bases from J, the gap between germline ends came to 15 bases.

This chain connects TRBV25-1 to TRBJ1-2, with 10 bases identical to TRBD1. With V trimmed by 2 bases and J by 3 bases, 9 bases remained unmatched. The length of the CDR3 is 17 residues. Germline assignment: CDR1 MGHDK and CDR2 SYGVNS. CDR3 protein: CASSEGLTGGADYGYTF. CDR3 DNA sequence: TGTGCCAGCAGTGAAGGTTTGACAGGGGGCGCAGACTATGGCTACACCTTC.

There are a few counts of this clone. The chain joins TRBV10-3 to TRBJ1-2; D is possibly TRBD1 (6 bases). Deletions cut 0 bases from V and 4 bases from J, with 9 bases between. Germline lookup yields CDR1 ENHRY and CDR2 SYGVKD. CDR3 length equals 14 residues. CDR3 protein: CAISESDRFYGYTF. Here the CDR3 DNA reads TGTGCCATCAGTGAGTCCGACAGGTTCTATGGCTACACCTTC.

The chain couples TRBV11-2 to TRBJ2-3, with D possibly matching TRBD1 (5 bases). This CDR3 has 13 residues. V was pared by 5 bases and J by 1 base, with 7 bases between. From germline, CDR1 is SGHAT and CDR2 FQNNGV. This CDR3 reads CASSLQGTDTQYF. CDR3 coding DNA: TGTGCCAGCAGCCTACAGGGCACAGATACGCAGTATTTT.

The chain employs TRBV9 and TRBJ2-7; TRBD2 matches 7 bases. Germline V lookup: CDR1 SGDLS, CDR2 YYNGEE. This CDR3 region has 14 residues. The junction had 7 bases not matched to a gene; V was cut back by 0 bases and J by 7 bases. The CDR3 coding sequence is TGTGCCAGCAGCGTAGCGGGGGGATTGGGGGAGCAGTACTTC. It codes for CASSVAGGLGEQYF.